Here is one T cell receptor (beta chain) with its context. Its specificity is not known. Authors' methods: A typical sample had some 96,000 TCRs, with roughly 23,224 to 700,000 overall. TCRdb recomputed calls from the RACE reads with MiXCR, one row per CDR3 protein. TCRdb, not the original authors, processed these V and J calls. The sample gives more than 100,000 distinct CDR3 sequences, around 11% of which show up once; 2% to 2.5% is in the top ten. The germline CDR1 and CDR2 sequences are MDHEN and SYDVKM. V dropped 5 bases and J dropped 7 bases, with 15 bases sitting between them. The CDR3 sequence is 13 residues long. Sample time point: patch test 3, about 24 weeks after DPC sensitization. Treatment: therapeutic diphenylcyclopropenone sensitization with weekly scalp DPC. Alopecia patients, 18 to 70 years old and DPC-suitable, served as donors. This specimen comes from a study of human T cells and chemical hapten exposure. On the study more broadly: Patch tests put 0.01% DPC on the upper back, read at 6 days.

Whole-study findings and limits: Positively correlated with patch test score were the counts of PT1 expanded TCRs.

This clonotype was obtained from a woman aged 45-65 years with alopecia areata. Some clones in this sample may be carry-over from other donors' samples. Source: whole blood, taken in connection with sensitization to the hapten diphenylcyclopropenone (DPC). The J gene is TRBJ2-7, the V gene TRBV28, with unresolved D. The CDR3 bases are TGTGCCAGCAGTCCAGGATACGTGAGGGAGCAGTACTTC. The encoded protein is CASSPGYVREQYF.